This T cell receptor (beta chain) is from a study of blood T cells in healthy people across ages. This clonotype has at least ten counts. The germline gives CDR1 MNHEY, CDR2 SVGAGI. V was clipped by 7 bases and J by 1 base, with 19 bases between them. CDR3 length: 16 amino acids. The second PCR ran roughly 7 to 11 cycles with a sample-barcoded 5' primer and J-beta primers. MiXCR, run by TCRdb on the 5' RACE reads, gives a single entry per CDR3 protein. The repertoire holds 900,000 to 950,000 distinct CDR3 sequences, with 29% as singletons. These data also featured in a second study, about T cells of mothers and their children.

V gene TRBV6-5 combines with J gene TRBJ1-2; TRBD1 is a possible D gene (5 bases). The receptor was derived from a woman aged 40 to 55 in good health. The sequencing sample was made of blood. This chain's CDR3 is CASTMTGTVDNYGYTF. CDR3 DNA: TGTGCCAGCACCATGACCGGGACCGTAGATAACTATGGCTACACCTTC.